The present entry profiles one T cell receptor beta chain with its context. Assay: immunoSEQ multiplex PCR; the TCRdb copy retains only in-frame clones and omits some. The repertoire consists of nearly 80,000 clones, with around 90% occurring once and the leading ten covering about 0.35%. The data belong to a study of technical replicates of blood from a handful of donors. The clonotype was recovered from a human donor in good health. Sequenced material: T cells isolated from PBMCs.

The CDR3 DNA is TGCAGCGTTGCCTCGAGACTAGCCTACGAGCAGTACTTC. It yields the protein CSVASRLAYEQYF. The chain recombines TRBV29-1 with TRBJ2-7; D is possibly TRBD2 (6 bases). Germline V gene data show CDR1 as SQVTM and CDR2 as ANQGSEA. The CDR3 has 13 residues. Trimming removed 4 bases at V and 2 bases at J, with 12 bases between.